These T cell receptor beta chains were read from a single sample in a study of response to subunit inactivated influenza vaccine. TCRdb processed the RT-PCR reads anew with MiXCR; each CDR3 protein has one entry. The table has hundreds of thousands of distinct CDR3 sequences, less than 30% seen once; the top ten hold 1.9%. Here the sequenced sample was CD4+ T cells sorted from PBMCs, taken more than 4 days after vaccination. Source of these receptors: a man aged 50-59 years who received an inactivated influenza vaccine. The CDR3 runs from the conserved cysteine through the conserved F or W. A D gene is named only where the DNA matches it firmly. Expanded clones are given a class, and other clones once, few, many or no size at all.

v_call	cdr3_length	clone_size	d_call	j_call	cdr3_nt	cdr3_aa
TRBV7-2	13	NA	TRBD1	TRBJ1-1	TGTGCCAGTCAGACAGGGATGAACACTGAAGCTTTCTTT	CASQTGMNTEAFF
TRBV5-6	14	few	TRBD2	TRBJ2-7	TGTGCCAGCAGCTTGGGGACTAGACTATACGAGCAGTACTTC	CASSLGTRLYEQYF
TRBV4-3	15	NA	NA	TRBJ2-2	TGCGCCAGCAGCCAAGATCCTACATGGACCGGGGAGCTGTTTTTT	CASSQDPTWTGELFF
TRBV10-3	15	NA	NA	TRBJ2-5	TGTGCCATCAGTGAGTCTCGGCCGGGCAAAGAGACCCAGTACTTC	CAISESRPGKETQYF
TRBV25-1	13	NA	NA	TRBJ2-5	TGTGCCAGCAGTGAATGGGAAGGAGAGACCCAGTACTTC	CASSEWEGETQYF
TRBV4-1	16	few	TRBD1	TRBJ2-7	TGCGCCAGCAGCCAAGATCTGACAGGGGGCTCCTACGAGCAGTACTTC	CASSQDLTGGSYEQYF
TRBV7-9	16	NA	TRBD2	TRBJ2-7	TGTGCCAGCAGCTCTCCTACTAGCGGGGAGGCCTACGAGCAGTACTTC	CASSSPTSGEAYEQYF
TRBV6-5	15	NA	NA	TRBJ2-7	TGTGCCAGCAGTAACAGACAGGGAGGGGGTTACGAGCAGTACTTC	CASSNRQGGGYEQYF
TRBV12-3/TRBV12-4	16	NA	NA	TRBJ2-7	TGTGCCAGCAGTTTAGCGCGGGTAGTTTCTCACTACGAGCAGTACTTC	CASSLARVVSHYEQYF
TRBV12-3/TRBV12-4	16	NA	TRBD1	TRBJ2-1	TGTGCCAGCAGTTTAGGGACAGGGGGGTTATACAATGAGCAGTTCTTC	CASSLGTGGLYNEQFF
TRBV6-1	13	NA	NA	TRBJ2-5	TGTGCCAGCAGCCAGCCGGGCGCGTTTGCCCAGTACTTC	CASSQPGAFAQYF
TRBV7-2	15	NA	TRBD2	TRBJ2-5	TGTGCCAGCAGCCCGTTAGCGGGGGTTCAAGAGACCCAGTACTTC	CASSPLAGVQETQYF
TRBV29-1	11	NA	NA	TRBJ2-1	TGCAGCGTTGAAAGTAGTTTGGCCCAGTTCTTC	CSVESSLAQFF
TRBV11-1	18	few	TRBD2	TRBJ2-1	TGTGCCAGCAGCCCCTTGTTTAGCGGGCCTCGCTCCTACAATGAGCAGTTCTTC	CASSPLFSGPRSYNEQFF
TRBV5-1	15	NA	NA	TRBJ2-3	TGCGCCAGCAGCGCACGGGACTTTCCGCAAGATACGCAGTATTTT	CASSARDFPQDTQYF
TRBV20-1	16	NA	TRBD2	TRBJ2-1	TGCAGTGCCAAAAATAGCGGGAGGGCCTACTACAATGAGCAGTTCTTC	CSAKNSGRAYYNEQFF
TRBV12-3/TRBV12-4	16	few	TRBD2	TRBJ2-3	TGTGCCAGCAGTCTAGGGACTAGCGGGGGGCGGGATACGCAGTATTTT	CASSLGTSGGRDTQYF
TRBV5-6	12	few	NA	TRBJ2-3	TGTGCCAGCAGCATCAGCAGAAGGGCGCAGTATTTT	CASSISRRAQYF
TRBV29-1	14	NA	NA	TRBJ1-4	TGCAGCGGGCGCCTACAGGGAACTAATGAAAAACTGTTTTTT	CSGRLQGTNEKLFF
TRBV7-2	16	many	TRBD2	TRBJ2-1	TGTGCCAGCAGCCTATGGACTAGCGGGACCTACAATGAGCAGTTCTTC	CASSLWTSGTYNEQFF
TRBV6-1	13	NA	TRBD2	TRBJ2-7	TGTGCCACTTCGATGGGGAGGGTCTACGAGCAGTACTTC	CATSMGRVYEQYF
TRBV7-8	13	NA	NA	TRBJ2-5	TGTGCCAGCAGGCGACAGGATCAAGAGACCCAGTACTTC	CASRRQDQETQYF
TRBV7-2	15	NA	TRBD1	TRBJ2-7	TGTGCCAGCAGCTCCCAGACAGGGAAGACCTACGAGCAGTACTTC	CASSSQTGKTYEQYF
TRBV9	15	few	TRBD1	TRBJ2-5	TGTGCCAGCAGCGCCGGGACAGGGGATATAGAGACCCAGTACTTC	CASSAGTGDIETQYF
TRBV29-1	13	many	TRBD2	TRBJ2-1	TGCAGCGTCCCCGGGACTAGCGACAATGAGCAGTTCTTC	CSVPGTSDNEQFF
TRBV12-3/TRBV12-4	14	few	NA	TRBJ1-3	TGTGCCAGCAGTTTTGGACACTCTGGAAACACCATATATTTT	CASSFGHSGNTIYF
TRBV7-2	13	few	NA	TRBJ2-4	TGTGCCAGCAGCAGAGGACGGCTAAACATTCAGTACTTC	CASSRGRLNIQYF
TRBV12-3/TRBV12-4	13	NA	TRBD1	TRBJ2-7	TGTGCCAGCAGTAGGGACAGGGTACACGAGCAGTACTTC	CASSRDRVHEQYF
TRBV12-2	17	NA	NA	TRBJ2-3	TGTGCAAGTCGCTTGGGGACTAGCGGGACGGGAGCAGATACGCAGTATTTT	CASRLGTSGTGADTQYF
TRBV7-2	15	NA	TRBD2	TRBJ2-7	TGTGCCAGCAGCGCTACTAGCGGGAGGGCCGGGGGGCAGTACTTC	CASSATSGRAGGQYF
TRBV6-5	16	few	TRBD1	TRBJ1-6	TGTGCCAGCAGTAACACAGGGGGCTCCTATAATTCACCCCTCCACTTT	CASSNTGGSYNSPLHF
TRBV7-2	15	NA	TRBD1	TRBJ2-7	TGTGCCAGCAGCTTAGCGTATGACAGGGCCCACGAGCAGTACTTC	CASSLAYDRAHEQYF
TRBV10-3	15	NA	TRBD1	TRBJ2-3	TGTGCCATCAGTTCCGGGACAGCTAGCACAGATACGCAGTATTTT	CAISSGTASTDTQYF
TRBV11-2	15	few	NA	TRBJ2-1	TGTGCCAGCAGCTTAGTCGGGGTCCTTTACAATGAGCAGTTCTTC	CASSLVGVLYNEQFF
TRBV4-2	18	few	TRBD2	TRBJ2-1	TGTGCCAGCAGCCCCGGAGGGAGGCTAGCGGGAAATTACAATGAGCAGTTCTTC	CASSPGGRLAGNYNEQFF
TRBV20-1	12	few	NA	TRBJ2-1	TGCAGTGCTACCAAGACCTACAATGAGCAGTTCTTC	CSATKTYNEQFF
TRBV7-2	17	NA	TRBD1	TRBJ1-1	TGTGCCAGCAGCTTCGAACAGGGGGCTGGAGGTGGCACTGAAGCTTTCTTT	CASSFEQGAGGGTEAFF
TRBV29-1	12	few	NA	TRBJ2-5	TGCAGCGTCGACACCAACGGGGAGACCCAGTACTTC	CSVDTNGETQYF
TRBV7-2	12	NA	NA	TRBJ1-6	TGTGCCAGCAGCTTAGACGCCCCACCCCTCCACTTT	CASSLDAPPLHF
TRBV6-5	16	NA	NA	TRBJ2-7	TGTGCCAGCAGTTACGGCCCATGGACAGTTGGCTACGAGCAGTACTTC	CASSYGPWTVGYEQYF
TRBV29-1	11	few	TRBD2	TRBJ2-7	TGCAGCGTTGGGGGGGGGTACGAGCAGTACTTC	CSVGGGYEQYF
TRBV2	15	NA	NA	TRBJ1-5	TGTGCCAGCAGACAAGGCCTTTCCCTGGATCAGCCCCAGCATTTT	CASRQGLSLDQPQHF
TRBV2	15	few	NA	TRBJ2-2	TGTGCCAGCAGTGAAGGGCCCCTTAACACCGGGGAGCTGTTTTTT	CASSEGPLNTGELFF
TRBV5-6	16	NA	NA	TRBJ1-5	TGTGCCAGCAGCTTGGAAAGGGGCGCCCACAATCAGCCCCAGCATTTT	CASSLERGAHNQPQHF
TRBV5-5	16	many	TRBD2	TRBJ2-1	TGTGCCAGCGATCAGGGACTAGGGTTTTCCTACAATGAGCAGTTCTTC	CASDQGLGFSYNEQFF
TRBV4-2	15	many	NA	TRBJ2-1	TGTGCCAGCAGCCAAGTATCAGGTGGAGGCAATGAGCAGTTCTTC	CASSQVSGGGNEQFF
TRBV4-3	13	few	TRBD1	TRBJ2-5	TGCGCCAGCAGCCAGAACAGGGGTGAGACCCAGTACTTC	CASSQNRGETQYF
TRBV5-1	12	NA	NA	TRBJ1-2	TGCGCCAGCAGCTGGACCGACAAAGGCTACACCTTC	CASSWTDKGYTF
TRBV6-5	15	NA	TRBD2	TRBJ2-1	TGTGCCAGCAGTTATGGAGGCGGGGGGGCAAGTGAGCAGTTCTTC	CASSYGGGGASEQFF
TRBV5-6	14	once	TRBD2	TRBJ2-7	TGTGCCAGCAGCGCCAGCGGGAGTGTTTACGAGCAGTACTTC	CASSASGSVYEQYF
TRBV4-1	16	NA	NA	TRBJ2-2	TGCGCCAGCAGCCAAGATAGCACCGTGAAAACCGGGGAGCTGTTTTTT	CASSQDSTVKTGELFF